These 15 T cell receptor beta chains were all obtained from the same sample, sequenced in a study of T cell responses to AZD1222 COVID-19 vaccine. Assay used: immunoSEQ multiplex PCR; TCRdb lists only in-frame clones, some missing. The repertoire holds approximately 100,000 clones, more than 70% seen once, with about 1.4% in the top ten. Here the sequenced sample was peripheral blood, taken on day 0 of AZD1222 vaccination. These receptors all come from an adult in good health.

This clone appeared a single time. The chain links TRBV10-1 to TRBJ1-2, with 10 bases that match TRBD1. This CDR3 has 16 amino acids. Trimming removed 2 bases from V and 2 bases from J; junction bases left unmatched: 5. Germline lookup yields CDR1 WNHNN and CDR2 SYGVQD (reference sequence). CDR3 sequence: CASSEGTGERNYGYTF. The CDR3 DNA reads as TGCGCCAGCAGTGAGGGGACAGGGGAGAGGAACTATGGCTACACCTTC.

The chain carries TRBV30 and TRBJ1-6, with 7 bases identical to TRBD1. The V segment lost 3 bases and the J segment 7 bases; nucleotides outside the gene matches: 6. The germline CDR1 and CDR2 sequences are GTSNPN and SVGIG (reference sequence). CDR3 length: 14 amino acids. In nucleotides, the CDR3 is TGTGCCTGGAGGCCAGGGGGAAGAAATTCACCCCTCCACTTT. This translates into CAWRPGGRNSPLHF.

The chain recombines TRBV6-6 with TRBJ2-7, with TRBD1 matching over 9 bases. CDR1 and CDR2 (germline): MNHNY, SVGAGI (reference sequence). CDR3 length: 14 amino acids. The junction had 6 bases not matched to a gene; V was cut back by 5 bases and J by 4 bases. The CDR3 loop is CASSRTGAEYEQYF. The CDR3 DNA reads TGTGCCAGCAGTAGGACAGGGGCGGAATACGAGCAGTACTTC.

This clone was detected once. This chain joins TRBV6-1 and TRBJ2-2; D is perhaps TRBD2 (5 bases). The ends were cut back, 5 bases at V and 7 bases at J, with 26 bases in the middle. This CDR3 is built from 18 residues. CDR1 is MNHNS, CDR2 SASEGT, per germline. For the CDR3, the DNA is TGTGCCAGCAGTAAAGATTCGGACTCCAGATATAAAGGCGGGGAGCTGTTTTTT. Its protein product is CASSKDSDSRYKGGELFF.

The CDR3, as DNA: TGTGCCAGCAGCCGCGGTCGGGGGGAGACCCAGTACTTC. Translating gives CASSRGRGETQYF. The rearrangement uses TRBV5-8 and TRBJ2-5; a possible D gene is TRBD2 (6 bases). The CDR3 contains 13 residues. The germline CDR1 and CDR2 sequences are SGHTS and YDEGEE. Trimming removed 4 bases at V and 5 bases at J, with 12 bases between.

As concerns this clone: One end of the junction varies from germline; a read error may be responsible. Here the CDR3 DNA reads TGTGCCAGCAGTGAAACCGGGACTAGCGGGAGTAACTCCAACAATGAGCAGTTCTTC. Its translation is CASSETGTSGSNSNNEQFF. The V call is TRBV28, the J call TRBJ2-1, with 14 bases fitting TRBD2. CDR3 length: 19 amino acids. Germline V gives CDR1 MDHEN, CDR2 SYDVKM.

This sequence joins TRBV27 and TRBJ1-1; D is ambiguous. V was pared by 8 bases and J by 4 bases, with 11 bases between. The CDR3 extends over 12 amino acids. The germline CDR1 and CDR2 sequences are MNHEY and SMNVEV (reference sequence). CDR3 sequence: CASPPTLTEAFF. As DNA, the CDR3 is TGTGCCAGCCCCCCCACCCTCACTGAAGCTTTCTTT.

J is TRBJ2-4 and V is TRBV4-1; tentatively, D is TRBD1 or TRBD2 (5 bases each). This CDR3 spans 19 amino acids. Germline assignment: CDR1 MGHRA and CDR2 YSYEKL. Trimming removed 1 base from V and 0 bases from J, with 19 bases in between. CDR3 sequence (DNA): TGCGCCAGCAGCCAAGGGGAGAGGGTCAGGGATGTAGCCAAAAACATTCAGTACTTC. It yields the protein CASSQGERVRDVAKNIQYF.

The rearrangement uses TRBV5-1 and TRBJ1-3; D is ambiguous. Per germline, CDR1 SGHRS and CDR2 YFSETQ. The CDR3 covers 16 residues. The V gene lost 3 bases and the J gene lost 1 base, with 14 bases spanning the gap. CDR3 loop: CASSYSTARSGNTIYF. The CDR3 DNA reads TGCGCCAGCAGCTACTCGACGGCGAGATCTGGAAACACCATATATTTT.

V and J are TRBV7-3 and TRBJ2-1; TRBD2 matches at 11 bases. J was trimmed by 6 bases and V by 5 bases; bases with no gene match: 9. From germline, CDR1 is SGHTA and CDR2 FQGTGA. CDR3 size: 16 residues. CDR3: CASSRIAGGPINEQFF. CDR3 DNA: TGTGCCAGCAGCCGAATAGCGGGAGGGCCAATCAATGAGCAGTTCTTC. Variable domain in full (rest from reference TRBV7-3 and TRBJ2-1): GAGVSQTPSNKVTEKGKYVELRCDPISGHTALYWYRQSLGQGPEFLIYFQGTGAADDSGLPNDRFFAVRPEGSVSTLKIQRTERGDSAVYLCASSRIAGGPINEQFFGPGTRLTVL.

The CDR3 DNA sequence: TGTGCCAGCAGTGACCACGGGACATTACTCTCTGGAAACACCATATATTTT. Amino acid sequence: CASSDHGTLLSGNTIYF. V usage is TRBV6-1 and J usage is TRBJ1-3; D is perhaps TRBD1 (6 bases). Germline V gene data show CDR1 as MNHNS and CDR2 as SASEGT. The CDR3 covers 17 residues. The V gene lost 3 bases and the J gene lost 0 bases, with 15 bases spanning the gap.

Here the CDR3 reads CASSQRSGRDTEAFF. DNA of the CDR3: TGTGCCAGCAGCCAACGGTCAGGGAGGGACACTGAAGCTTTCTTT. The rearrangement joins TRBV5-5 to TRBJ1-1, with TRBD1 as a possible D gene (5 bases). The CDR3 spans 15 residues. The germline gives CDR1 SGHKS, CDR2 YYEKEE (reference sequence). The V end lost 4 bases, the J end lost 3 bases, and 16 bases lay between the germline ends. Full variable domain (outside the CDR3, taken from reference TRBV5-5 and TRBJ1-1): DAGVTQSPTHLIKTRGQQVTLRCSPISGHKSVSWYQQVLGQGPQFIFQYYEKEERGRGNFPDRFSARQFPNYSSELNVNALLLGDSALYLCASSQRSGRDTEAFFGQGTRLTVV.

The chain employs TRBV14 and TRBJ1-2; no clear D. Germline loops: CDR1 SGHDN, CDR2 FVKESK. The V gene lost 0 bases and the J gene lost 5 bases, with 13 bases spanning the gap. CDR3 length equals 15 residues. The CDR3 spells CASSQDHTGRYGYTF. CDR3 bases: TGTGCCAGCAGCCAAGATCATACCGGACGATATGGCTACACCTTC.

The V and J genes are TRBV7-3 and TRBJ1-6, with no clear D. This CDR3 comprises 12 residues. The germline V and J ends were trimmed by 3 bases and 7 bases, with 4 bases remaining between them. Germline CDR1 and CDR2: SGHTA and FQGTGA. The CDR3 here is CASSFPNSPLHF. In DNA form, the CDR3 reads TGTGCCAGCAGCTTTCCCAATTCACCCCTCCACTTT. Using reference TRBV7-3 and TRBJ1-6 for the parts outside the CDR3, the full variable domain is GAGVSQTPSNKVTEKGKYVELRCDPISGHTALYWYRQSLGQGPEFLIYFQGTGAADDSGLPNDRFFAVRPEGSVSTLKIQRTERGDSAVYLCASSFPNSPLHFGNGTRLTVT.

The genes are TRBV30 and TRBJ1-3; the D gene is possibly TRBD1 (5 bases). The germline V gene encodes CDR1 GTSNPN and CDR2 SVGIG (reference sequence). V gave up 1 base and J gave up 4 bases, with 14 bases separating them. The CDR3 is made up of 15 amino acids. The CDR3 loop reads CAWSGIRGPGNTIYF. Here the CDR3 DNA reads TGTGCCTGGAGTGGTATAAGGGGACCGGGAAACACCATATATTTT.